Each of the 29 T cell receptor beta chains below was sequenced from the same sample in a study of T cells in Graves' hyperthyroidism and ophthalmopathy. Regions amplified from RNA transcripts were the TCR beta CDR3 regions. The TCR CDR3 first-round RT-PCR relied on the HTBI primer set. TCRdb independently ran MiXCR on the multiplex PCR reads; one entry per CDR3 protein. The sample gives 750,000 to 900,000 distinct CDR3 sequences, roughly 40% of which show up once; approximately 8.7% is in the top ten. Sequenced input: blood. Source of these receptors: a man between 18 and 29 years old with Graves' hyperthyroidism.

This clonotype was seen only a few times. J is TRBJ2-3 and V is TRBV6-9; D is undetermined. This CDR3 is built from 13 residues. V lost 6 bases, J lost 2 bases, and 9 bases lay in between. Germline CDR1 MNHGY, CDR2 SVAAGI. DNA for the CDR3: TGTGCCAGCAGGTATCGGTCCACAGATACGCAGTATTTT. It specifies CASRYRSTDTQYF.

The rearrangement links TRBV4-1 to TRBJ1-2; D might be TRBD1 (6 bases). The ends were cut back, 3 bases at V and 7 bases at J, with 12 bases in the middle. CDR3 length equals 13 residues. Germline V lookup: CDR1 MGHRA, CDR2 YSYEKL. CDR3 sequence: CASSHETGSGYTF. The CDR3 bases are TGCGCCAGCAGCCATGAAACAGGGTCTGGCTACACCTTC.

This clonotype was seen many times. The V call is TRBV25-1, the J call TRBJ2-5, with a possible D match to TRBD2 (5 bases). The CDR3 has 14 residues. The germline V and J ends were trimmed by 3 bases and 5 bases, with 13 bases remaining between them. CDR1 MGHDK and CDR2 SYGVNS come from the germline V gene. The CDR3, as DNA: TGTGCCAGCAGTGACCTCCGGGGAGCGGAGACCCAGTACTTC. Translated: CASSDLRGAETQYF.

The sample holds a few counts of this clonotype. The rearrangement links TRBV6-5 to TRBJ1-5; D gene uncertain. V was pared by 4 bases and J by 2 bases, with 9 bases between. The CDR3 loop spans 14 amino acids. Germline lookup yields CDR1 MNHEY and CDR2 SVGAGI. The CDR3 DNA reads as TGTGCCAGCAGTTCCTACGGGGGCAATCAGCCCCAGCATTTT. Its protein is CASSSYGGNQPQHF.

This clonotype was detected once. A read error may explain this, as a much larger clone is one base away. The rearrangement joins TRBV19 to TRBJ2-7; the D is unclear. The ends were cut back, 1 base at V and 6 bases at J, with 10 bases in the middle. The germline V gene encodes CDR1 LNHDA and CDR2 SQIVND (reference sequence). There are 13 residues in the CDR3. The CDR3 sequence is CASSIAASCEQYF. Here the CDR3 DNA reads TGTGCCAGTAGTATAGCGGCGTCGTGCGAGCAGTACTTC.

The J gene is TRBJ2-7, the V gene TRBV6-1; 7 bases align to TRBD1. CDR1 is MNHNS and CDR2 is SASEGT in the germline V gene. This CDR3 has 12 amino acids. Trimming cost V 1 base and J 9 bases; bases outside gene matches: 3. Here the CDR3 reads CASSEGGQMQYF. The CDR3 region has the DNA TGTGCCAGCAGTGAAGGGGGACAGATGCAGTACTTC.

V is TRBV14 and J is TRBJ2-7; D is possibly TRBD2 (7 bases). The CDR3 spans 17 residues. Trimming took 1 base from V and 0 from J, leaving 16 bases between them. Germline loops: CDR1 SGHDN, CDR2 FVKESK. The chain's CDR3 is CASSQVGGGSGSYEQYF. In nucleotides, the CDR3 is TGTGCCAGCAGCCAAGTAGGGGGGGGTTCGGGCTCCTACGAGCAGTACTTC.

The chain carries TRBV2 and TRBJ1-6; D remains ambiguous. V lost 8 bases and J 5 bases, leaving 10 bases between the germline ends. Looked up from germline, CDR1 is SNHLY and CDR2 is FYNNEI. The CDR3 sequence is 13 residues long. In nucleotides, the CDR3 is TGTGCCAGCCGAAGCCAGGATAATTCACCCCTCCACTTT. Protein sequence: CASRSQDNSPLHF.

This clonotype has just a few counts. V and J are TRBV5-1 and TRBJ1-1; D not certain. V was trimmed by 3 bases and J by 5 bases, leaving 14 bases between them. The CDR3 totals 14 residues. Germline lookup yields CDR1 SGHRS and CDR2 YFSETQ. The CDR3 DNA follows: TGCGCCAGCAGCTCAACAGACCGTGGGACTGAAGCTTTCTTT. Protein sequence: CASSSTDRGTEAFF.

In this sample, this clonotype turned up many times. The chain is built from TRBV20-1 and TRBJ2-7; 10 positions agree with TRBD2. The germline V gene encodes CDR1 DFQATT and CDR2 SNEGSKA (reference sequence). The CDR3 sequence is 13 residues long. V trimming: 5 bases; J trimming: 5 bases; junction bases outside the gene matches: 6. CDR3 coding DNA: TGCAGTGCTGATCTAGCGGGAGTCCACGAGCAGTACTTC. Its protein product is CSADLAGVHEQYF.

V gene TRBV13 combines with J gene TRBJ2-7; 13 nucleotides align to TRBD2. The CDR3 loop spans 20 amino acids. Trimming took 4 bases from V and 0 from J; bases not matched to a gene: 15. CDR1 is PRHDT and CDR2 is FYEKMQ in the germline V gene (reference sequence). CDR3 loop: CASSSRRLAGGQGVSYEQYF. CDR3 DNA sequence: TGTGCCAGCAGCTCCCGGAGACTAGCGGGGGGCCAGGGTGTCTCCTACGAGCAGTACTTC.

This chain uses TRBV10-3 with TRBJ1-1; D gene unclear. Trimming stripped 10 bases from V and 1 base from J, with 16 bases between. The CDR3 is 14 amino acids. Germline CDR1 ENHRY, CDR2 SYGVKD. The CDR3 bases are TGTGCCACCCAAGGCGATGGCGCGAACACTGAAGCTTTCTTT. This gives the protein CATQGDGANTEAFF.

The chain combines TRBV5-4 with TRBJ1-2, with TRBD1 as a possible D gene (5 bases). Germline V CDR1 and CDR2: SGHNT, YYREEE (reference sequence). Deletions cut 3 bases from V and 2 bases from J, with 11 bases between. The CDR3 spans 14 residues. For the CDR3, the DNA is TGTGCCAGCAGCTCGACAGATACGAACTATGGCTACACCTTC. This sequence encodes CASSSTDTNYGYTF.

In this sample, this clonotype turned up many times. The chain is built from TRBV7-6 and TRBJ2-7, with 10 bases fitting TRBD1. The CDR3 loop spans 15 amino acids. Germline V CDR1 and CDR2: SGHVS, FNYEAQ. V was pared by 1 base and J by 6 bases, with 6 bases of the junction left unmatched. CDR3 residues: CASSLEWDRGGEQYF. CDR3 nucleotide sequence: TGTGCCAGCAGCTTAGAGTGGGACAGGGGCGGCGAGCAGTACTTC.

The chain has TRBV20-1 and TRBJ2-5; D unclear. V lost 5 bases, J lost 4 bases, and 8 bases lay in between. Germline V lookup: CDR1 DFQATT, CDR2 SNEGSKA (reference sequence). There are 11 residues in the CDR3. DNA of the CDR3: TGCAGTGCTCGTCGGCGAGAGACCCAGTACTTC. It is translated as CSARRRETQYF.

This chain joins TRBV10-3 and TRBJ2-7; 11 nucleotides align to TRBD2. Germline V gene data show CDR1 as ENHRY and CDR2 as SYGVKD. This CDR3 has 17 amino acids. With V trimmed by 2 bases and J by 0 bases, 6 bases remained unmatched. CDR3 loop: CAISETQTSGDSYEQYF. DNA for the CDR3: TGTGCCATCAGTGAGACCCAGACTAGCGGGGACTCCTACGAGCAGTACTTC.

V gene TRBV7-2 combines with J gene TRBJ2-7, with D perhaps matching TRBD1 or TRBD2 (5 bases each). CDR1 is SGHTA and CDR2 is FQGNSA in the germline V gene. V lost 5 bases to trimming and J lost 2 bases, with 13 bases between them. The CDR3 is made up of 14 amino acids. The CDR3 DNA reads TGTGCCAGCAGCCAACACTCGGGGCCCTACGAGCAGTACTTC. This translates into CASSQHSGPYEQYF.

The CDR3 spells CASRGREDIGNEKLFF. The CDR3, as DNA: TGTGCCAGCAGGGGTCGTGAGGATATCGGTAATGAAAAACTGTTTTTT. This sequence joins TRBV7-9 and TRBJ1-4; D gene ambiguous. The CDR3 totals 16 residues. Looked up from germline, CDR1 is SEHNR and CDR2 is FQNEAQ (reference sequence). V lost 6 bases and J lost 4, with 18 bases in between.

This chain joins TRBV25-1 and TRBJ1-1, with 8 bases identical to TRBD1. The V gene's germline CDR1 is MGHDK and CDR2 SYGVNS. The CDR3 is 13 amino acids. J was trimmed by 2 bases and V by 7 bases; bases with no gene match: 3. CDR3: CASTQGANTEAFF. DNA for the CDR3: TGTGCCAGCACCCAGGGGGCCAACACTGAAGCTTTCTTT.

This clonotype was counted once. One base away lies a much larger clone, so this may be a sequencing read error. The chain links TRBV20-1 to TRBJ1-5, with D maybe TRBD1 (6 bases). Germline V gene sequence: CDR1 DFQATT, CDR2 SNEGSKA (reference sequence). V was trimmed by 6 bases and J by 4 bases, leaving 10 bases between them. The CDR3 runs 12 residues. CDR3 sequence: CSARGRNQPQHF. CDR3 DNA: TGCAGTGCCAGGGGACGGAATCAGCCCCAGCATTTT.

This clonotype occurred many times. J is TRBJ1-1 and V is TRBV2; D is unclear. The germline V and J ends were trimmed by 11 bases and 6 bases, with 16 bases remaining between them. Germline CDR1 is SNHLY and CDR2 is FYNNEI. The CDR3 runs 12 residues. The CDR3 sequence is CARAASNAEAFF. For the CDR3, the DNA is TGTGCCCGAGCGGCCTCAAACGCTGAAGCTTTCTTT.

This chain uses TRBV7-9 with TRBJ2-6; weak D call: TRBD2 (6 bases). Germline lookup yields CDR1 SEHNR and CDR2 FQNEAQ (reference sequence). V gave up 4 bases and J gave up 2 bases, with 18 bases separating them. The CDR3 is made up of 18 amino acids. The DNA for the CDR3 is TGTGCCAGCAGCTGGGGATGGGGGACTCCTACTGGGGCCAACGTCCTGACTTTC. It yields the protein CASSWGWGTPTGANVLTF.

For this clonotype: This sequence may be a read error, since a much larger clone differs from it by one base. The final CDR3 position lacks the conserved phenylalanine or tryptophan, pointing to a likely read error. The rearrangement links TRBV12-3 or TRBV12-4 to TRBJ2-7; D remains unclear. V lost 5 bases to trimming and J lost 5 bases, with 16 bases between them. The CDR3 length is 14 residues. The CDR3 region is CASSLGLGLHEQYL. For the CDR3, the DNA is TGTGCCAGCAGTCTGGGTCTAGGGCTACACGAGCAGTACCTC.

The rearrangement uses TRBV5-1 and TRBJ1-1, with unresolved D. V dropped 4 bases and J dropped 7 bases, with 11 bases sitting between them. This CDR3 comprises 12 residues. Germline CDR1 reads SGHRS; CDR2 reads YFSETQ. The CDR3 DNA reads as TGCGCCAGCAGCCCTGATACAGTTGAAGCTTTCTTT. Encoded protein: CASSPDTVEAFF.

The chain carries TRBV20-1 and TRBJ1-2, with TRBD1 matching over 7 bases. Germline-derived CDR1 and CDR2 are DFQATT and SNEGSKA (reference sequence). V lost 1 base to trimming and J lost 2 bases; unmatched junction nucleotides: 1. The CDR3 length is 13 residues. The CDR3, as DNA: TGCAGTGCTAGAGGGGGACAGAACTATGGCTACACCTTC. Its protein is CSARGGQNYGYTF.

This clonotype was detected many times. The rearrangement uses TRBV10-3 and TRBJ1-1, with 7 bases identical to TRBD1. Germline values: CDR1 ENHRY, CDR2 SYGVKD. With V trimmed by 10 bases and J by 3 bases, 11 bases remained unmatched. CDR3 size: 14 residues. The CDR3 DNA reads as TGTGCCACCTATGACAGGGAAGAGGACACTGAAGCTTTCTTT. Translating it yields CATYDREEDTEAFF.

The rearrangement links TRBV6-6 to TRBJ1-3; D gene unclear. Trimming shortened V by 6 bases and J by 4 bases, and 10 bases separated the two germline ends. The CDR3 has 13 amino acids. CDR1 is MNHNY and CDR2 is SVGAGI in the germline V gene (reference sequence). The CDR3 bases are TGTGCCAGCAGCACTACTTTGGGAAACACCATATATTTT. Amino acids: CASSTTLGNTIYF.

The rearrangement joins TRBV7-2 to TRBJ2-7, with D perhaps assigned TRBD1 or TRBD2 (6 bases each). Trimming pared 5 bases from V and 3 bases from J, leaving 14 bases between. CDR1 and CDR2 from the germline V gene are SGHTA and FQGNSA. The CDR3 spans 14 residues. CDR3 in DNA: TGTGCCAGCAGCCCAGGGGTCGGGGGCTACGAGCAGTACTTC. It encodes CASSPGVGGYEQYF.

This clonotype is a singleton in its sample. The chain is built from TRBV19 and TRBJ1-6; 9 bases line up with TRBD1. CDR3 length: 15 residues. V dropped 10 bases and J dropped 8; count of bases not matched to a gene: 12. Germline V gene sequence: CDR1 LNHDA, CDR2 SQIVND (reference sequence). The CDR3 nucleotides are TGTGCCAAGGGACAACAGGGGGCGTCAGATTCACCCCTCCACTTT. This sequence encodes CAKGQQGASDSPLHF.